This T cell receptor beta chain was observed in a study of technical replicates of blood from four donors. Profiled with immunoSEQ multiplex PCR; TCRdb holds only in-frame clones, not every one. Of tens of thousands of clones listed, 90% to 95% are singletons. Germline loops: CDR1 SGHVS, CDR2 FQNEAQ. The CDR3 has 13 amino acids. The V gene lost 5 bases and the J gene lost 7 bases, with 15 bases spanning the gap. This TCR was sampled from a human donor in good health. Some clones in this sample may be carry-over from other donors' samples. This sequence joins TRBV7-8 and TRBJ2-7; D might be TRBD2 (6 bases). The specimen was T cells isolated from PBMCs. The CDR3 is CASSHWGRWEQYF. CDR3 nucleotide sequence: TGTGCCAGCAGCCATTGGGGGAGGTGGGAGCAGTACTTC.